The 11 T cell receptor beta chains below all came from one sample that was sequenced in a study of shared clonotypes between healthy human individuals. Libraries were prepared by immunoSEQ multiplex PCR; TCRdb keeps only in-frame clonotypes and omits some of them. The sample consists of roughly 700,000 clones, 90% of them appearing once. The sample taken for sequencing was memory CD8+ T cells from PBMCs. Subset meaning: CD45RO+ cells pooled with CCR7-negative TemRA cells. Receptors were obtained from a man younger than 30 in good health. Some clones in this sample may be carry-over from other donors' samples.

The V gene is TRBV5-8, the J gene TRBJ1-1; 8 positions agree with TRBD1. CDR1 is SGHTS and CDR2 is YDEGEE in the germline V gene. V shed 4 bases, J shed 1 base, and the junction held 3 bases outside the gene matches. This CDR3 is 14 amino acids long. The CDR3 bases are TGTGCCAGCAGCGACGACAGGGGGAACACTGAAGCTTTCTTT. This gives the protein CASSDDRGNTEAFF. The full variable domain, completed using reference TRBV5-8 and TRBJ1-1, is EAGVTQSPTHLIKTRGQQATLRCSPISGHTSVYWYQQALGLGLQFLLWYDEGEERNRGNFPPRFSGRQFPNYSSELNVNALELEDSALYLCASSDDRGNTEAFFGQGTRLTVV.

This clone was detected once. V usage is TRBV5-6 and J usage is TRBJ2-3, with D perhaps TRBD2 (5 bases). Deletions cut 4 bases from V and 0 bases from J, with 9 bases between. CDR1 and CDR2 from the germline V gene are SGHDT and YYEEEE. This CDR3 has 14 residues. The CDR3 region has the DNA TGTGCCAGCAGCCCCCCGGGGAGCACAGATACGCAGTATTTT. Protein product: CASSPPGSTDTQYF.

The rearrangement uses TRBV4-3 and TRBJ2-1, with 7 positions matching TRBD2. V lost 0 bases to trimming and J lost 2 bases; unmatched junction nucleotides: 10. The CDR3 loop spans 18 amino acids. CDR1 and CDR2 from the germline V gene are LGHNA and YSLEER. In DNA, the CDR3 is TGCGCCAGCAGCCAAGATGACTCGGGGCTAGCGGCCTACAATGAGCAGTTCTTC. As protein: CASSQDDSGLAAYNEQFF.

CDR3 sequence: CASSQTSGPRNEQFF. The CDR3 bases are TGCGCCAGCAGCCAGACTAGCGGCCCACGCAATGAGCAGTTCTTC. The V gene is TRBV4-1, the J gene TRBJ2-1, with 9 nucleotides matching TRBD2. The junction had 6 bases not matched to a gene; V was cut back by 3 bases and J by 6 bases. This CDR3 is 15 amino acids long. Germline V gene sequence: CDR1 MGHRA, CDR2 YSYEKL.

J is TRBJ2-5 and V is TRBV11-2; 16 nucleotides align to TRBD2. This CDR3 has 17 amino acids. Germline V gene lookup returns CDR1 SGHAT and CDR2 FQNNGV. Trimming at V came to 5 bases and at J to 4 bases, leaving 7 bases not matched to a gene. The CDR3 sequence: CASSEGLAGGPGETQYF. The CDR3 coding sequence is TGTGCCAGCAGCGAGGGACTAGCGGGAGGGCCAGGAGAGACCCAGTACTTC.

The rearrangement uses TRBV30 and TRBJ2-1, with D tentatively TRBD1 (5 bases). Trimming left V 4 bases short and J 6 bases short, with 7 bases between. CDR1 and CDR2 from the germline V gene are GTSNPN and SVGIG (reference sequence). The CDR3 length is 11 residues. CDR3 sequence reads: CAWTDSNEQFF. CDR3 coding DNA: TGTGCCTGGACCGACAGCAATGAGCAGTTCTTC.

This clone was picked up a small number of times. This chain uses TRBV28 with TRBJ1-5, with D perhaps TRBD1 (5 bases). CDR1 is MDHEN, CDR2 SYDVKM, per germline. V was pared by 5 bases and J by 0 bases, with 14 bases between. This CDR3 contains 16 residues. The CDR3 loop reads CASSLGHSNSNQPQHF. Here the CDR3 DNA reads TGTGCCAGCAGTCTAGGACATTCGAATAGCAATCAGCCCCAGCATTTT.

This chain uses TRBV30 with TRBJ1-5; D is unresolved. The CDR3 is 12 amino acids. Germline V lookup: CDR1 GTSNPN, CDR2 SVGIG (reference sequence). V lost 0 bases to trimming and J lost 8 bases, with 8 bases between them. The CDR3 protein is CAWSVLGEPQHF. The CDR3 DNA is TGTGCCTGGAGTGTACTTGGGGAGCCCCAGCATTTT.

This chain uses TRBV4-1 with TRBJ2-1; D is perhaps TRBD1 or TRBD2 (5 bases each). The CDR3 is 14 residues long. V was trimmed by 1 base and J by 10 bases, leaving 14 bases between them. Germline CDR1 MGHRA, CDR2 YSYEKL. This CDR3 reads CASSQGGFAREQFF. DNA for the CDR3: TGCGCCAGCAGCCAAGGGGGGTTCGCACGGGAGCAGTTCTTC.

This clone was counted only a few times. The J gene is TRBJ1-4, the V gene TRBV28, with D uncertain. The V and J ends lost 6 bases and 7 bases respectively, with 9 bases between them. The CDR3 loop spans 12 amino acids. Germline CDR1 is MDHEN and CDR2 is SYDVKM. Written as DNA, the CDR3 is TGTGCCAGCAGCCCTGAAATTGAAAAACTGTTTTTT. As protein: CASSPEIEKLFF.

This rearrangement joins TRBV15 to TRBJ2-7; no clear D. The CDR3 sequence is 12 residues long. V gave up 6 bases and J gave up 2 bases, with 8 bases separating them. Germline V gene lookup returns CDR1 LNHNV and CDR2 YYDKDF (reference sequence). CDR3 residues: CATSPLTYEQYF. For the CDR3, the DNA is TGTGCCACCAGTCCACTTACCTACGAGCAGTACTTC.